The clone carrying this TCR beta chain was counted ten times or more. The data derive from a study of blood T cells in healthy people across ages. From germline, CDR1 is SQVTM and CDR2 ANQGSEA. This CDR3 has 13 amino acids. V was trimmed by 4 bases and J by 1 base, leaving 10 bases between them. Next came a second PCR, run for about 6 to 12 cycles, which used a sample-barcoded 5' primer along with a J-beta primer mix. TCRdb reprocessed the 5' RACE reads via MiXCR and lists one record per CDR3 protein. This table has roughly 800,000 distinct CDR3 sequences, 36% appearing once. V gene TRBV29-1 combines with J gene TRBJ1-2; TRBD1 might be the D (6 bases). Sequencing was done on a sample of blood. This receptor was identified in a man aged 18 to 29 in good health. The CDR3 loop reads CSVAAGVNYGYTF. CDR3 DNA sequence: TGCAGCGTTGCGGCAGGGGTTAACTATGGCTACACCTTC.